Listed below are T cell receptor beta chains from one sample, sequenced in a study of blood T cell repertoires in COVID-19. Sequenced by immunoSEQ multiplex PCR; TCRdb stores in-frame clones only, minus some. This table holds roughly 50,000 clones, about 90% found once. The specimen sequenced was peripheral blood. The receptors shown here come from a human donor in a cohort sampled during active COVID-19. Each CDR3 is given with its conserved first and last residue. Fields, in order: CDR3 DNA, CDR3 protein, clone size, D gene, V gene, J gene. The D gene is left open where the match is weak. Only some rows state a clone size, as once, few, many or a class for expanded clones.

TGTGCCAGCAGCCAAATGGCTCACTATGGCTACACCTTC,CASSQMAHYGYTF,NA,NA,TRBV16,TRBJ1-2
TGTGCCAGCTCACCGGGACAGCCGATCCAAGAGACCCAGTACTTC,CASSPGQPIQETQYF,NA,TRBD1,TRBV18,TRBJ2-5
TGTGCCAGTAGGGGACAGGGGTTTGCAGATACGCAGTATTTT,CASRGQGFADTQYF,NA,TRBD1,TRBV19,TRBJ2-3
TGTGCCAGCAGCAGGACAGGGAACGAGCAGTACTTC,CASSRTGNEQYF,NA,TRBD1,TRBV6-5,TRBJ2-7
TGTGCCAGCAGGGCGGACAGGGTCACTGAAGCTTTCTTT,CASRADRVTEAFF,NA,TRBD1,TRBV2,TRBJ1-1
TGTGCCAGCAGCTTAGCCCAGGGGTACGACAATGAGCAGTTCTTC,CASSLAQGYDNEQFF,NA,NA,TRBV7-8,TRBJ2-1
TGTGCCAGCAGCCTTGACAGGGGGTCCTACAATGAGCAGTTCTTC,CASSLDRGSYNEQFF,NA,TRBD1,TRBV5-4,TRBJ2-1
TGTGCCAGTAGGGGGACTAGCGGGGGCCTAGCCGGGGAGCTGTTTTTT,CASRGTSGGLAGELFF,NA,TRBD2,TRBV19,TRBJ2-2
TGTGCCAGCAGCTCGATAGGAGGAGGCTATGGCTACACCTTC,CASSSIGGGYGYTF,NA,NA,TRBV9,TRBJ1-2
TGTGCCAGCAGCCGGACTAGCGGGGGGGGTACGCAGTATTTT,CASSRTSGGGTQYF,NA,TRBD2,TRBV7-7,TRBJ2-3
TGCGCCAGCAGTGCCCAGCGGGGGGGAATCACAGATACGCAGTATTTT,CASSAQRGGITDTQYF,NA,TRBD2,TRBV10-1,TRBJ2-3
TGTGCCAGCAGTTTATTAGGGACAGGGGGCTACGAGCAGTACTTC,CASSLLGTGGYEQYF,once,TRBD1,TRBV27,TRBJ2-7
TGTGCCAGCAGCAAAATGAGGCCGGGACTAGCGGGAGCTTGGTCCGCAGATACGCAGTATTTT,CASSKMRPGLAGAWSADTQYF,NA,NA,TRBV21-1,TRBJ2-3
TGTGCCAGTAGTATGAGTGGGGCGTCCTACGAGCAGTACTTC,CASSMSGASYEQYF,NA,NA,TRBV19,TRBJ2-7
TGTGCCAGCAGCTCAGCTGGGACAGGGACTGTCTACACCTTC,CASSSAGTGTVYTF,NA,TRBD1,TRBV27,TRBJ1-2
TGTGCCAGCAGCGTACTGGGAGACGATCAGCCCCAGCATTTT,CASSVLGDDQPQHF,NA,NA,TRBV9,TRBJ1-5
TGTGCCATCAGTCTGACAGGGAAGAGCTCTGGAAACACCATATATTTT,CAISLTGKSSGNTIYF,NA,TRBD1,TRBV10-3,TRBJ1-3
TGTGCCAGTAGTATAATAGGAGCATGGTACGAGCAGTACTTC,CASSIIGAWYEQYF,once,NA,TRBV19,TRBJ2-7
TGTGCCAGCAGCCAAGATCTGGCAGCAGATACGCAGTATTTT,CASSQDLAADTQYF,NA,NA,TRBV4-2,TRBJ2-3
TGTGCCAGCAGCTACGGGACACTTTGGGAGCAGCCCCAGCATTTT,CASSYGTLWEQPQHF,NA,NA,TRBV7-2,TRBJ1-5
TGCGCCAGCAGGAGGGAAACTGAAGCTTTCTTT,CASRRETEAFF,once,NA,TRBV5-1,TRBJ1-1
TGTGCCTGGAGTCTTGCAGGGCCACAGCCCCAGCATTTT,CAWSLAGPQPQHF,NA,NA,TRBV30,TRBJ1-5
TGTGCCACCAGCAGAGATGGACAGGGGTATGGCTACACCTTC,CATSRDGQGYGYTF,NA,TRBD1,TRBV15,TRBJ1-2
TGTGCCAGCAGTGACACTAGACAGGGCCCTGGAAACACCATATATTTT,CASSDTRQGPGNTIYF,NA,TRBD1,TRBV28,TRBJ1-3
TGCGCCAGCAGCCTGTCGGGACAGGGAGAACCAGATACGCAGTATTTT,CASSLSGQGEPDTQYF,NA,TRBD1,TRBV4-3,TRBJ2-3
TGCGCCAGCAGCTTGTTATCGGGAGCAGAGTGGACCGGGGAGCTGTTTTTT,CASSLLSGAEWTGELFF,NA,NA,TRBV5-1,TRBJ2-2
TGTGCCACCAGTGATTCCCGGACAGGCATAGGCGAGACCCAGTACTTC,CATSDSRTGIGETQYF,NA,TRBD1,TRBV24-1,TRBJ2-5
TGTGCCAGCAGTTACCCGGCAGGGGGCGATGGCTACACCTTC,CASSYPAGGDGYTF,NA,TRBD1,TRBV28,TRBJ1-2
TGCAGCGTTGAGAGGACAGGATCCTACGAGCAGTACTTC,CSVERTGSYEQYF,NA,TRBD1,TRBV29-1,TRBJ2-7
TGTGCCAGCAGCTATTTTCAGGGAAAAGGAAACACCATATATTTT,CASSYFQGKGNTIYF,NA,NA,TRBV7-9,TRBJ1-3
TGTGCCAGCTCACCCCGGGGGGACAGGCCGAACACTGAAGCTTTCTTT,CASSPRGDRPNTEAFF,NA,TRBD1,TRBV18,TRBJ1-1
TGTGCCACCAGCAGAGGTCCCGGGAACGGGGATAATGAAAAACTGTTTTTT,CATSRGPGNGDNEKLFF,NA,NA,TRBV15,TRBJ1-4
TGTGCCAGCAGCTATCCGCGACAGGGAGGCCTGAGCTCCTATAATTCACCCCTCCACTTT,CASSYPRQGGLSSYNSPLHF,NA,TRBD1,TRBV7-8,TRBJ1-6
TGCGCCAGCAGCCAAGGGGGCGCCTCTGGAAACACCATATATTTT,CASSQGGASGNTIYF,NA,NA,TRBV4-3,TRBJ1-3
TGTGCCAGCAGCCCAAGAATACGTGACAGGGGTTCCTACAATGAGCAGTTCTTC,CASSPRIRDRGSYNEQFF,NA,TRBD1,TRBV3-1/TRBV3-2,TRBJ2-1
TGTGCCAGCAGCCAAGGATCTGGTGCTAGCGGGGGGGCGGTGGAGACCCAGTACTTC,CASSQGSGASGGAVETQYF,once,TRBD2,TRBV4-2,TRBJ2-5
TGTGCCAGTAGTATACGGCTAGCGGGGGAGAACACCGGGGAGCTGTTTTTT,CASSIRLAGENTGELFF,NA,TRBD2,TRBV19,TRBJ2-2
TGCGCCAGCAGCTTTGGGACTAGCGGGAGGAATGAGCAGTTCTTC,CASSFGTSGRNEQFF,NA,TRBD2,TRBV5-1,TRBJ2-1
TGTGCCAGCAGTTACCCTCAGGGAGGAAGCAATGAGCAGTTCTTC,CASSYPQGGSNEQFF,few,NA,TRBV6-5,TRBJ2-1
TGCGCCAGCAGCTTGACAGCGGGGGGAACGAACACCGGGGAGCTGTTTTTT,CASSLTAGGTNTGELFF,NA,TRBD2,TRBV5-1,TRBJ2-2
TGCAGCGTTGAGGATAGGAGCTCCTACGAGCAGTACTTC,CSVEDRSSYEQYF,once,NA,TRBV29-1,TRBJ2-7
TGTGCCAGCAGCTTAGAGGGGGGGCCTGGGGAGCTGTTTTTT,CASSLEGGPGELFF,NA,NA,TRBV11-3,TRBJ2-2
TGCGCCAGCAGCACGGAGACTAGCGGGGGGGTCTACAATGAGCAGTTCTTC,CASSTETSGGVYNEQFF,NA,TRBD2,TRBV5-1,TRBJ2-1
TGCGCCAGCAGCTTAATTGAGGGTAACACTGAAGCTTTCTTT,CASSLIEGNTEAFF,NA,NA,TRBV5-1,TRBJ1-1
TGTGCCAGCAGTTACGGGGGGAGGTTGAGTCAGCCCCAGCATTTT,CASSYGGRLSQPQHF,NA,NA,TRBV6-2/TRBV6-3,TRBJ1-5
TGTGCCAGCTCACCATCCGGGACAGGGGGCGATGGCTACACCTTC,CASSPSGTGGDGYTF,NA,TRBD1,TRBV18,TRBJ1-2
TGTGCCAGCAGCCCCGGAACAGCCCCAAGCGAGCAGTACTTC,CASSPGTAPSEQYF,NA,NA,TRBV7-2,TRBJ2-7
TGTGCCAGCAGCCCGGACAGTGGGGTAAACACTGAAGCTTTCTTT,CASSPDSGVNTEAFF,NA,NA,TRBV3-1/TRBV3-2,TRBJ1-1
TGTGCCAGCAGCGGGAGACTGGAGCAGTTCTTC,CASSGRLEQFF,NA,NA,TRBV5-4,TRBJ2-1
TGTGCCACCAGTCCCCTACAGGGTTGGAGCACAGATACGCAGTATTTT,CATSPLQGWSTDTQYF,NA,NA,TRBV6-2/TRBV6-3,TRBJ2-3
TGCGCCAGCAGCCAGCGGGGGGGCAATGAGCAGTTCTTC,CASSQRGGNEQFF,NA,TRBD2,TRBV4-1,TRBJ2-1
TGTGCTAGTGGTTTGGAGAGAGGCCAATGGGGCTACACCTTC,CASGLERGQWGYTF,NA,NA,TRBV12-5,TRBJ1-2
TGTGCCAGCAGTCCAAACCAGGGGGTGGAGCAGTACTTC,CASSPNQGVEQYF,NA,TRBD1,TRBV25-1,TRBJ2-7
TGTGCCAGCAGCCCCTTGGCGGGGGGGCCCGGGAACGCAGATACGCAGTATTTT,CASSPLAGGPGNADTQYF,once,TRBD2,TRBV5-4,TRBJ2-3
TGTGCCAGCACCCTCCAGGGGGCGAAGACCCAGTACTTC,CASTLQGAKTQYF,NA,TRBD1,TRBV6-6,TRBJ2-5